The source of this T cell receptor (beta chain) is a study of T cell responses to AZD1222 COVID-19 vaccine. Sequenced by immunoSEQ multiplex PCR; TCRdb stores in-frame clones only, minus some. The sample holds around 88,000 clones, roughly nine tenths seen once. Between the trimmed V and J ends, which lost 7 bases and 4 bases, there was a span of 20 bases. This CDR3 spans 15 amino acids. Germline CDR1 reads SGHRS; CDR2 reads YFSETQ. This TCR was sampled from an adult in good health. The chain is built from TRBV5-1 and TRBJ1-1; D call uncertain. The source material was peripheral blood, sampled on day 0 of AZD1222 vaccination. For the CDR3, the DNA is TGCGCCAGCGGGCGAAATAGGGAGGAGGGCACTGAAGCTTTCTTT. Its translation is CASGRNREEGTEAFF.